Below, 2 T cell receptor beta chains from the same sample are listed, as sequenced in a study of CXCR3 chemokines and chemotherapy response in bladder cancer. TCRdb recomputed calls from the PCR reads with MiXCR, one row per CDR3 protein. This sample carries several thousand distinct CDR3 sequences, around 12% of them seen once, and the ten largest clones take around 16%. The sample was taken from a patient whose treatment included neoadjuvant chemotherapy. The receptor set was obtained from a human donor with bladder cancer that responded to neoadjuvant chemotherapy.

This clonotype occurred a few times. This chain connects TRBV20-1 to TRBJ1-5; D may be TRBD1 (6 bases). The CDR3 contains 13 residues. Germline CDR1 and CDR2: DFQATT and SNEGSKA (reference sequence). Trimming shortened V by 6 bases and J by 3 bases, and 12 bases separated the two germline ends. The CDR3 nucleotides read TGCAGTGCGTCTGGACAGCCCAATCAGCCCCAGCATTTT. Translating gives CSASGQPNQPQHF.

In its sample, this clonotype ranks as medium-sized. The rearrangement uses TRBV19 and TRBJ2-3, with 7 bases matching TRBD2. CDR3 length: 17 amino acids. Germline V gives CDR1 LNHDA, CDR2 SQIVND (reference sequence). The V segment lost 1 base and the J segment 1 base; nucleotides outside the gene matches: 8. The CDR3 spells CASSIGLGLVGTDTQYF. CDR3 nucleotides: TGTGCCAGTAGTATAGGACTAGGACTAGTCGGCACAGATACGCAGTATTTT.